This T cell receptor beta chain came from a study of T cell responses to AZD1222 COVID-19 vaccine. Sequenced by immunoSEQ multiplex PCR; TCRdb stores in-frame clones only, minus some. The sample consists of approximately 110,000 clones, about nine tenths of them appearing once. V lost 1 base to trimming and J lost 4 bases, with 10 bases between them. The CDR3 covers 15 residues. CDR1 KGHSH and CDR2 LQKENI come from the germline V gene. The genes are TRBV18 and TRBJ2-2, with TRBD2 as a possible D gene (6 bases). The input for sequencing was peripheral blood, taken 28 days after the second AZD1222 dose. The source of this sequence is an adult who received the AZD1222 COVID-19 vaccine. The CDR3 region has the DNA TGTGCCAGCTCACCACTCGGGAGTAGCACCGGGGAGCTGTTTTTT. Translating it yields CASSPLGSSTGELFF.